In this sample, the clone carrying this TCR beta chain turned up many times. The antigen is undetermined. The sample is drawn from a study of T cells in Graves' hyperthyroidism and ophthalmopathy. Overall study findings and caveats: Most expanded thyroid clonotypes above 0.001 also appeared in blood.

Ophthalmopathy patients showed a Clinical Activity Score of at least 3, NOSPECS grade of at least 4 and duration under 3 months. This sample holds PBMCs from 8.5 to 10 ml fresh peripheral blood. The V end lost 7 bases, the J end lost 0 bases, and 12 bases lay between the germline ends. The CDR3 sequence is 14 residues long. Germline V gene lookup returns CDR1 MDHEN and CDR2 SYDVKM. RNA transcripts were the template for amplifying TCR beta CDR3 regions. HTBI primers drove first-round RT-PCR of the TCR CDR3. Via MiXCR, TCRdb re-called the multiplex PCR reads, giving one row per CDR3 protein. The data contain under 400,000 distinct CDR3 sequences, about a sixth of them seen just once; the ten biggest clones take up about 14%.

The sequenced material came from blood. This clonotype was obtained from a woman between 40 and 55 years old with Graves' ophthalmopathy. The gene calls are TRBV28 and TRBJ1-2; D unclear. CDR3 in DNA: TGTGCCAGCAAACCTGTGTTTACTAACTATGGCTACACCTTC. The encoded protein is CASKPVFTNYGYTF.